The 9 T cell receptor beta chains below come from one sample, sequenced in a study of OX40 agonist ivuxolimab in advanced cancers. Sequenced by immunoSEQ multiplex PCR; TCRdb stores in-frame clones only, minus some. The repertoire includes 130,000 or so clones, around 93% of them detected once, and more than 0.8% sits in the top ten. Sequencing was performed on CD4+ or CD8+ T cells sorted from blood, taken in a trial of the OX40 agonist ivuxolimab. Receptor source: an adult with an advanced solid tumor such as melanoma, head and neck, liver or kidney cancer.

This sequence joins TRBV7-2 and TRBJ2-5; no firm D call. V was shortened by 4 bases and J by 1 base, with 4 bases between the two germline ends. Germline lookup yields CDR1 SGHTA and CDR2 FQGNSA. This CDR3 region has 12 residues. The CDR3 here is CASSSSQETQYF. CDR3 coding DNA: TGTGCCAGCAGCTCCTCCCAAGAGACCCAGTACTTC.

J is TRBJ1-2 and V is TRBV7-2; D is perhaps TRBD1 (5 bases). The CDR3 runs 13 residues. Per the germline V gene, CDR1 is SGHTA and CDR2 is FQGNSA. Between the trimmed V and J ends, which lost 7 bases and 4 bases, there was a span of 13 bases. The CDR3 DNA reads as TGTGCCAGCACGTTCCCGGGACTCTATGGCTACACCTTC. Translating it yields CASTFPGLYGYTF. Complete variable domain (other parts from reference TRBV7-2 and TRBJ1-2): GAGVSQSPSNKVTEKGKDVELRCDPISGHTALYWYRQSLGQGLEFLIYFQGNSAPDKSGLPSDRFSAERTGGSVSTLTIQRTQQEDSAVYLCASTFPGLYGYTFGSGTRLTVV.

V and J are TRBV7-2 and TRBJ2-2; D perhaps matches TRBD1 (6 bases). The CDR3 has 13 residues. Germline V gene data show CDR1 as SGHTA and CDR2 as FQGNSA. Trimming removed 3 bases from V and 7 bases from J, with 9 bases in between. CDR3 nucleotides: TGTGCCAGCAGCTTGGACAGCTACGGGGAGCTGTTTTTT. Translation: CASSLDSYGELFF.

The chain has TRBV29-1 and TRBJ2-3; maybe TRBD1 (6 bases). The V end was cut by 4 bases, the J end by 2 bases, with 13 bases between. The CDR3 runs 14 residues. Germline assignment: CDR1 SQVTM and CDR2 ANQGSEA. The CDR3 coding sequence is TGCAGCGTTGCCACCCTGGGGGCCACAGATACGCAGTATTTT. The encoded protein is CSVATLGATDTQYF.

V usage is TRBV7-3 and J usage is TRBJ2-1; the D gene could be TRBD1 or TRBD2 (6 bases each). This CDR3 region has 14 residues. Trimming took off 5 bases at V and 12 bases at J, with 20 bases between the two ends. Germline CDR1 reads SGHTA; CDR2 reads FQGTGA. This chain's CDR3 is CASSRDSQVGGQFF. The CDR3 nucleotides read TGTGCCAGCAGCCGGGACTCCCAAGTAGGGGGGCAGTTCTTC.

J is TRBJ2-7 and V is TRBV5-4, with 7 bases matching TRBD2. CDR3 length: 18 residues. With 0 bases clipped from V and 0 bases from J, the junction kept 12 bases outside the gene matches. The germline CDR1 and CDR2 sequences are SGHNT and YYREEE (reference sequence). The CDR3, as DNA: TGTGCCAGCAGCTTGGGAGACAGCGGGGCTACCCTCTCCTACGAGCAGTACTTC. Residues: CASSLGDSGATLSYEQYF.

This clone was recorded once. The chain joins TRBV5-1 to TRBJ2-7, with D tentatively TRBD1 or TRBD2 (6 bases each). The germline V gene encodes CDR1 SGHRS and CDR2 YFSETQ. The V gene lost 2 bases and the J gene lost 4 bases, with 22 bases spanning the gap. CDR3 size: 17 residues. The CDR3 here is CASSFQISGRGAYEQYF. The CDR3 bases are TGCGCCAGCAGCTTTCAGATCTCCGGAAGGGGGGCTTACGAGCAGTACTTC.

CDR3 loop: CAWSRGRASYNEQFF. CDR3 bases: TGTGCCTGGAGTAGAGGGAGGGCCTCCTACAATGAGCAGTTCTTC. The chain recombines TRBV30 with TRBJ2-1; 7 bases are a match to TRBD2. CDR3 size: 15 residues. CDR1 is GTSNPN, CDR2 SVGIG, per germline (reference sequence). V was pared by 2 bases and J by 0 bases, with 4 bases of the junction left unmatched.

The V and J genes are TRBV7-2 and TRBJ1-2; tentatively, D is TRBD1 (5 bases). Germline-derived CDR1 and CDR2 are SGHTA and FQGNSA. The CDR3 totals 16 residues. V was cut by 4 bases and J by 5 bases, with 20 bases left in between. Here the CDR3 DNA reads TGTGCCAGCAGCTCTCGCGGCAGGGTTGGGGGATATGGCTACACCTTC. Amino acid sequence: CASSSRGRVGGYGYTF.